The rows below give T cell receptor beta chains drawn from one sample of a study of neurological immune-mediated disorders. MiXCR, run by TCRdb on the 5' RACE reads, gives a single entry per CDR3 protein. In the table there are about 30,000 distinct CDR3 sequences, under 6% of which are singletons. The sample consisted of CD4+ T cells from blood. The source is a woman between 45 and 60 years old in good health. Each CDR3 is given with its conserved first and last residue. Each record gives: CDR3 DNA, CDR3 protein, clone size, V gene, J gene, D gene. D genes are given only for firm matches. The size entry gives once, few, many, or a class for an expanded clone.

TGCGCCAGCCATACCGGGACTAGCGGCACAGATACGCAGTATTTT	CASHTGTSGTDTQYF	many	TRBV5-1	TRBJ2-3	TRBD2
TGCGCCAGCAGCTTGGCCGGGACACCGAACACCGGGGAGCTGTTTTTT	CASSLAGTPNTGELFF	many	TRBV5-1	TRBJ2-2	.
TGTGCCAGCAGTTCGGTCCAGGGAAGGACACATGGCTACACCTTC	CASSSVQGRTHGYTF	many	TRBV6-2/TRBV6-3	TRBJ1-2	.
TGTGCCAGCAGCTCTACCGAGGTTGGGGGGGGGACCCAGTACTTC	CASSSTEVGGGTQYF	many	TRBV3-1	TRBJ2-5	TRBD2
TGCGCCAGCAGCTTGGACGGGCTGAACACTGAAGCTTTCTTT	CASSLDGLNTEAFF	many	TRBV5-1	TRBJ1-1	.
TGTGCCAGCAGCCGGACAGGGGGTCGCTACGAGCAGTACTTC	CASSRTGGRYEQYF	many	TRBV12-3/TRBV12-4	TRBJ2-7	TRBD1
TGTGCCAGCAGAGCGACCCCCACAGGGCTTGTGGGTGAAGCTTTCTTT	CASRATPTGLVGEAFF	many	TRBV6-1	TRBJ1-1	.
TGTGCCAGCAGCCAGACTAATAATTCACCCCTCCACTTT	CASSQTNNSPLHF	many	TRBV14	TRBJ1-6	.
TGCAGTGCTAGAGTAGCTGCGTCGCGGATAGGAGGATACGAGCAGTACTTC	CSARVAASRIGGYEQYF	many	TRBV20-1	TRBJ2-7	.
TGTGCCAGCAGCTTAGAATCGGGTTCACCCCTCCACTTT	CASSLESGSPLHF	many	TRBV11-2	TRBJ1-6	.
TGTGCCAGCACTGCCGCCGCCACCGGGGAGCTGTTTTTT	CASTAAATGELFF	many	TRBV7-9	TRBJ2-2	.
TGTGCCAGCAGCCGGGATCCCACAGATACGCAGTATTTT	CASSRDPTDTQYF	many	TRBV7-3	TRBJ2-3	.
TGTGCCAGCAGCCAAATGGGGGGCGGTCAGCCCCAGCATTTT	CASSQMGGGQPQHF	many	TRBV28	TRBJ1-5	.
TGTGCCAGCTCACCTATTCCCCAGACAGGGGTCCGCACAGATACGCAGTATTTT	CASSPIPQTGVRTDTQYF	many	TRBV18	TRBJ2-3	TRBD1
TGTGCCAGCAGTTACTCGTCTACAGCGGACAAAAACATTCAGTACTTC	CASSYSSTADKNIQYF	many	TRBV6-2/TRBV6-3	TRBJ2-4	.
TGTGCCAGCAGCCAGGGAGGGGCCAAAAACATTCAGTACTTC	CASSQGGAKNIQYF	many	TRBV4-2	TRBJ2-4	TRBD2
TGTGCCAGCAGCTCGACAGGGACCTCCTACGAGCAGTACTTC	CASSSTGTSYEQYF	many	TRBV7-9	TRBJ2-7	TRBD1
TGTGCCAGCAGTTCCACTTCGAACTACGAGCAGTACTTC	CASSSTSNYEQYF	many	TRBV12-3/TRBV12-4	TRBJ2-7	.
TGCAGTGCTGGGGACAATGAGCAGTTCTTC	CSAGDNEQFF	many	TRBV20-1	TRBJ2-1	.